Reported below is one TCR beta chain. This sample is drawn from a study of shared clonotypes between healthy human individuals. Germline-derived CDR1 and CDR2 are SGHTA and FQGTGA. The CDR3 length is 16 residues. V trimming: 5 bases; J trimming: 1 base; junction bases outside the gene matches: 5. Profiled with immunoSEQ multiplex PCR; TCRdb holds only in-frame clones, not every one. Among about 490,000 clones listed, about 79% were seen once. The V and J genes are TRBV7-3 and TRBJ2-3; TRBD2 matches 11 bases. The sequencing sample was made of PBMCs. The sequence derives from a woman in her forties in good health. Some clones in this sample may be carry-over from other donors' samples. The CDR3 sequence is CASSTGTSGGTDTQYF. Written as DNA, the CDR3 is TGTGCCAGCAGCACAGGGACTAGCGGAGGCACAGATACGCAGTATTTT.